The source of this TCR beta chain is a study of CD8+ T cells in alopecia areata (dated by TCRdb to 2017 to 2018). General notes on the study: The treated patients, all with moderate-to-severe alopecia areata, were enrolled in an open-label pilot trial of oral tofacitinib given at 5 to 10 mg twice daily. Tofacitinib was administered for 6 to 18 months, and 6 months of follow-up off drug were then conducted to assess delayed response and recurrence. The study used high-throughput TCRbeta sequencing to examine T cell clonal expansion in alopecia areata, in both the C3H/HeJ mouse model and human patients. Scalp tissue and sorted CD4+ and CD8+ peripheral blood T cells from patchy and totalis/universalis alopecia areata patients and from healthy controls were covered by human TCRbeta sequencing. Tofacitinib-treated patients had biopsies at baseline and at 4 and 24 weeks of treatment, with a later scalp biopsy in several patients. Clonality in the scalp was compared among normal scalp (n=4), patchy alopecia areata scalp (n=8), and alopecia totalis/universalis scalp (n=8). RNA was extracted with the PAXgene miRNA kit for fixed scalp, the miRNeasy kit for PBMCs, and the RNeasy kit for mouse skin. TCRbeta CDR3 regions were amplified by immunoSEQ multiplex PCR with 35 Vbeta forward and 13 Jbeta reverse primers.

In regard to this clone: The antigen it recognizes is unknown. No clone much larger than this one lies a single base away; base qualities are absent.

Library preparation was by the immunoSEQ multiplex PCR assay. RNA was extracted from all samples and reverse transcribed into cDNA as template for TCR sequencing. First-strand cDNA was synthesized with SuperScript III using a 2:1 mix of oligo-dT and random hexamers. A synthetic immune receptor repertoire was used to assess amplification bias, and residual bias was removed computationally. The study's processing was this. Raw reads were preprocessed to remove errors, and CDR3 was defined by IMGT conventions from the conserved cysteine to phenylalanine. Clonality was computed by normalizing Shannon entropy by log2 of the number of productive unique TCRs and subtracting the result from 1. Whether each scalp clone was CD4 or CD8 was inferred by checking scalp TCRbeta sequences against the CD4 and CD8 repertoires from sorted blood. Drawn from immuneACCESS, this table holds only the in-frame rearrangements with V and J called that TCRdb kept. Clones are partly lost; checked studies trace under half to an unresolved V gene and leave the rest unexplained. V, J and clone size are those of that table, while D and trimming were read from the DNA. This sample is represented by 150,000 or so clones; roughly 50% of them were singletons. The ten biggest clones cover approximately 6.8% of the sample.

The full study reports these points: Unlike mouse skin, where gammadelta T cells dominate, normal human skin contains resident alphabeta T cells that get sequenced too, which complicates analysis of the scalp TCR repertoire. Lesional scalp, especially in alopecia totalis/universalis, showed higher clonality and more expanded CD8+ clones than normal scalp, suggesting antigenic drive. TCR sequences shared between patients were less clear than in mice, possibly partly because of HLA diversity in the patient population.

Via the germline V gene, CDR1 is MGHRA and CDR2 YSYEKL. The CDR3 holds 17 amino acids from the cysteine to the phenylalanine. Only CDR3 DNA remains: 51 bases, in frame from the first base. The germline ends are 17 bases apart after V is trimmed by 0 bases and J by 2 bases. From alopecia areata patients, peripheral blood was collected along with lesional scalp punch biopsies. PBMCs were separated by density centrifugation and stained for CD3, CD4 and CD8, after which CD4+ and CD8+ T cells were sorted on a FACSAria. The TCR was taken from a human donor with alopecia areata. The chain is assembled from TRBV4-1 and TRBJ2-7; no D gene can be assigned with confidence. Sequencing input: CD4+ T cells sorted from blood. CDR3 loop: CASSQELPRAFAYEQYF. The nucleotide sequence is TGCGCCAGCAGCCAAGAGTTGCCTAGGGCTTTCGCCTACGAGCAGTACTTC.